This is a list of T cell receptor beta chains from one sample in a study of cytomegalovirus exposure and HLA in healthy donors. Produced via immunoSEQ multiplex PCR; TCRdb's table is partial and in-frame only. The table has about 160,000 clones, almost 80% seen once. Specimen: PBMCs. The source of these receptors is a man younger than 35 in good health and CMV-seropositive. Each CDR3 is given with its conserved first and last residue. A D gene is named only where the DNA matches it firmly. Clone size is stated in some rows and not others, as once, few, many or a class when expanded.

once,TRBV5-4,TRBJ1-1,.,TGTGCCAGCAGCTTCCGGCGGCTCAATCGCACTGAAGCTTTCTTT,CASSFRRLNRTEAFF
.,TRBV9,TRBJ2-5,.,TGTGCCAGCAGCGTAGGCGGCATTTTCTCGAAAGAGACCCAGTACTTC,CASSVGGIFSKETQYF
.,TRBV29-1,TRBJ1-2,.,TGCAGCGGAAAACAGGGACACTATGGCTACACCTTC,CSGKQGHYGYTF
.,TRBV7-2,TRBJ2-7,TRBD2,TGTGCCAGCAGCCCTACCGGGACTAGCGGAGGATACGAGCAGTACTTC,CASSPTGTSGGYEQYF
.,TRBV2,TRBJ2-1,TRBD1,TGTGCCAGCAGGGAGGACCCAGGGGGTTACAATGAGCAGTTCTTC,CASREDPGGYNEQFF
.,TRBV5-1,TRBJ1-2,.,TGCGCCAGCAGCTTGGAGGACACCTCGCATGGCTACACCTTC,CASSLEDTSHGYTF
.,TRBV7-9,TRBJ2-4,.,TGTGCCAGCAGCTTTTCCTCCCGGGACAAAAACATTCAGTACTTC,CASSFSSRDKNIQYF
.,TRBV4-3,TRBJ2-7,.,TGCGCCAGCAGCCAACTGAGACAGGCCTCCTACGAGCAGTACTTC,CASSQLRQASYEQYF
.,TRBV7-8,TRBJ2-2,TRBD2,TGTGCCAGCAGCGGGAGGGTCCGAGGGAGTAGGGCCGGGGAGCTGTTTTTT,CASSGRVRGSRAGELFF
.,TRBV9,TRBJ2-3,.,TGTGCCAGCAGCGTGGGGAGGGATACGCAGTATTTT,CASSVGRDTQYF
.,TRBV15,TRBJ1-1,TRBD1,TGTGCCACCAGCAGAGAAAGACAGGGTTTCACTGAAGCTTTCTTT,CATSRERQGFTEAFF
.,TRBV5-5,TRBJ1-1,.,TGTGCCAGCAGCTTGGTGTCAGAAGCTTTCTTT,CASSLVSEAFF
.,TRBV6-5,TRBJ1-2,.,TGTGCCAGCAGTTACCAGGGACCAGGGGCCGGCTACACCTTC,CASSYQGPGAGYTF
few,TRBV6-5,TRBJ2-1,TRBD1,TGTGCCAGCAGTAAGCTACAGGGGACCAATGAGCAGTTCTTC,CASSKLQGTNEQFF
.,TRBV25-1,TRBJ1-3,.,TGTGCCAGCAGTGACGCCAGCTCTGGAAACACCATATATTTT,CASSDASSGNTIYF
.,TRBV18,TRBJ2-3,.,TGTGCCAGCTCACCGACACCCCCTAGCCAGAGGCGTTCAGATACGCAGTATTTT,CASSPTPPSQRRSDTQYF
.,TRBV7-8,TRBJ2-7,.,TGTGCCAGCAGCTTAGCTGCGTCGCCGCTCCGCGAGCAGTACTTC,CASSLAASPLREQYF
.,TRBV5-4,TRBJ1-2,TRBD1,TGTGCCAGCAGCACCCCGGGACAGGTGCACTATGGCTACACCTTC,CASSTPGQVHYGYTF
.,TRBV4-1,TRBJ2-2,TRBD1,TGCGCCAGCAGCCAACAGGGGGACACCGGGGAGCTGTTTTTT,CASSQQGDTGELFF
.,TRBV28,TRBJ1-2,TRBD1,TGTGCCAGCAGCTCGGGACAGGGAAGACCCGGCTACACCTTC,CASSSGQGRPGYTF
.,TRBV2,TRBJ2-2,TRBD2,TGTGCCAGCAGGGGGGGAAGCGGGAGGAGCGGTGTCGGGGAGCTGTTTTTT,CASRGGSGRSGVGELFF
.,TRBV6-6,TRBJ2-1,TRBD1,TGTGCCAGCAGTTACTCGACTGAGGGGGCAAAAAATGAGCAGTTCTTC,CASSYSTEGAKNEQFF
.,TRBV28,TRBJ2-7,.,TGTGCCAGCAGTTTGAGGTACACTAGCTCCTACGAGCAGTACTTC,CASSLRYTSSYEQYF
.,TRBV5-6,TRBJ2-7,TRBD2,TGTGCCAGCAGCTTGGGCGGGAGAGTCCCCAGCTACGAGCAGTACTTC,CASSLGGRVPSYEQYF